Presented here are 20 T cell receptor beta chains from one specimen sequenced in a study of CD8+CD57+ T cells in acquired aplastic anemia. The template used for profiling TCR beta VDJ and CDR3 was genomic DNA. TCRdb reanalysed the reads using MiXCR and keeps one entry per CDR3 protein. The repertoire holds fewer than 250,000 distinct CDR3 sequences, with under 50% as singletons. By flow cytometry, patients selected for sequencing had shown an expansion of CD8+CD57+ cells. The sequencing input was sorted CD4+, CD8+, or CD8+CD57+ T cells (not recorded which) from PBMCs. Receptor source: a human donor with aplastic anemia.

A note on this clonotype: This may be a read error: a much more frequent sequence differs by one nucleotide. This sequence joins TRBV7-9 and TRBJ2-5; 12 nucleotides match TRBD2. The CDR3 spans 13 residues. Germline CDR1 SEHNR, CDR2 FQNEAQ (reference sequence). J gave up 5 bases and V 8 bases, and 3 bases lay outside the gene matches. The CDR3, as DNA: TGTGCCAGCGGCGGACTAGCGGGGGAGACCCAGTACTTC. Its translation is CASGGLAGETQYF.

V and J are TRBV24-1 and TRBJ2-3; 12 nucleotides align to TRBD2. CDR1 and CDR2 (germline): KGHDR, SFDVKD. The CDR3 has 14 amino acids. V trimming: 7 bases; J trimming: 4 bases; junction bases outside the gene matches: 2. CDR3 region: CATRTSGSSDTQYF. In nucleotides, the CDR3 is TGTGCCACCAGGACTAGCGGGAGTTCAGATACGCAGTATTTT.

On this clonotype itself: A much larger clone differs by one base, so this may be a read error. This chain connects TRBV5-1 to TRBJ1-2, with D possibly matching TRBD1 (5 bases). Trimming removed 4 bases at V and 4 bases at J, with 14 bases between. The CDR3 spans 14 residues. Germline assignment: CDR1 SGHRS and CDR2 YFSETQ. This CDR3 is CASSQGKLFYGYTF. CDR3 DNA sequence: TGCGCCAGCAGCCAGGGAAAGCTTTTCTATGGCTACACCTTC.

This rearrangement joins TRBV5-8 to TRBJ2-5; no clear D. Deletions cut 4 bases from V and 7 bases from J, with 8 bases between. Germline lookup yields CDR1 SGHTS and CDR2 YDEGEE. The CDR3 contains 11 residues. The CDR3 here is CASSARRTQYF. The CDR3 nucleotides are TGTGCCAGCAGCGCCCGACGGACCCAGTACTTC.

This chain joins TRBV20-1 and TRBJ2-1; 10 bases are a match to TRBD1. V gave up 6 bases and J gave up 3 bases; unmatched junction bases: 8. Per germline, CDR1 DFQATT and CDR2 SNEGSKA (reference sequence). This CDR3 is built from 15 residues. CDR3 nucleotides: TGCAGTGCCATGACAGGGGGCGCACTCTACAATGAGCAGTTCTTC. Protein product: CSAMTGGALYNEQFF.

This clonotype was seen many times. The rearrangement uses TRBV7-3 and TRBJ2-6; the D is unclear. The length of the CDR3 is 14 residues. Per the germline V gene, CDR1 is SGHTA and CDR2 is FQGTGA. Trimming left V 3 bases short and J 0 bases short, with 3 bases between. In DNA, the CDR3 is TGTGCCAGCAGCTTGAGCTCTGGGGCCAACGTCCTGACTTTC. This codes for CASSLSSGANVLTF. The full variable domain, its missing parts supplied by reference TRBV7-3 and TRBJ2-6, is GAGVSQTPSNKVTEKGKYVELRCDPISGHTALYWYRQSLGQGPEFLIYFQGTGAADDSGLPNDRFFAVRPEGSVSTLKIQRTERGDSAVYLCASSLSSGANVLTFGAGSRLTVL.

The CDR3 sequence is CASSKSSYNEQFF. The CDR3 DNA is TGTGCCAGCAGCAAAAGCTCCTACAATGAGCAGTTCTTC. J is TRBJ2-1 and V is TRBV7-6, with D uncertain. The CDR3 has 13 residues. The germline V gene has CDR1 SGHVS and CDR2 FNYEAQ. The V and J ends lost 5 bases and 0 bases respectively, with 5 bases between them.

In this sample, this clonotype turned up many times. V is TRBV20-1 and J is TRBJ1-5, with D unclear. Germline assignment: CDR1 DFQATT and CDR2 SNEGSKA (reference sequence). V gave up 3 bases and J gave up 0 bases, with 18 bases separating them. There are 17 residues in the CDR3. The CDR3, as DNA: TGCAGTGCTAGCACGGATACCCCGGAGTATAGCAATCAGCCCCAGCATTTT. This encodes CSASTDTPEYSNQPQHF.

V gene TRBV7-2 combines with J gene TRBJ2-3; 9 nucleotides agree with TRBD2. This CDR3 has 17 residues. The junction had 11 bases not matched to a gene; V was cut back by 3 bases and J by 4 bases. From germline, CDR1 is SGHTA and CDR2 FQGNSA. DNA for the CDR3: TGTGCCAGCAGCTTCGACCGACCACTAGCGGGCCCAGATACGCAGTATTTT. This codes for CASSFDRPLAGPDTQYF.

There are many counts of this clonotype. The rearrangement links TRBV28 to TRBJ1-2; D is uncertain. Germline lookup yields CDR1 MDHEN and CDR2 SYDVKM. Trimming stripped 1 base from V and 7 bases from J, with 10 bases between. The length of the CDR3 is 13 residues. The CDR3 DNA sequence: TGTGCCAGCAGTTTATATAGGGTGGGTGGCTACACCTTC. Translated, it gives CASSLYRVGGYTF.

This chain connects TRBV10-2 to TRBJ2-3; no clear D gene. The CDR3 totals 16 residues. The germline V and J ends were trimmed by 0 bases and 11 bases, with 21 bases remaining between them. CDR1 WSHSY and CDR2 SAAADI come from the germline V gene. The CDR3 sequence is CASSESRHLIPGMQYF. In DNA form, the CDR3 reads TGCGCCAGCAGTGAGTCGAGACACCTGATACCAGGTATGCAGTATTTT.

Details on this clonotype: A much larger clonotype is one base distant, so this may be a read error. The DNA for the CDR3 is TGTGCCAGCAGTTTGGCGGGGCCTACTGGAAACACCACATATTTT. Residues: CASSLAGPTGNTTYF. The chain joins TRBV12-3 or TRBV12-4 to TRBJ1-3; TRBD1 might be the D (5 bases). CDR3 length: 15 residues.

This clonotype appeared many times. The V and J genes are TRBV2 and TRBJ2-3, with D possibly being TRBD1 or TRBD2 (5 bases each). Germline CDR1 and CDR2: SNHLY and FYNNEI. V lost 8 bases to trimming and J lost 2 bases, with 11 bases between them. The CDR3 contains 13 residues. CDR3 sequence (DNA): TGTGCCAGCGGCCGGGGCACCACAGATACGCAGTATTTT. Its protein product is CASGRGTTDTQYF.

The chain joins TRBV7-9 to TRBJ2-1; D remains unclear. CDR3 length: 14 residues. Germline CDR1 is SEHNR and CDR2 is FQNEAQ (reference sequence). Between the trimmed V and J ends, which lost 5 bases and 4 bases, there was a span of 12 bases. The CDR3 nucleotides are TGTGCCAGCAGCCCAAGGCGCCCTTACAATGAGCAGTTCTTC. This codes for CASSPRRPYNEQFF.

CDR3: CASSLTGVRDEQYF. CDR3 nucleotides: TGTGCCAGCAGCTTGACAGGGGTTCGGGACGAGCAGTACTTC. The chain has TRBV7-2 and TRBJ2-7; 8 bases agree with TRBD1. The CDR3 contains 14 residues. Germline trimming cut 3 bases from V and 5 bases from J; bases unmatched to any gene: 6. Per the germline V gene, CDR1 is SGHTA and CDR2 is FQGNSA.

This clonotype was picked up many times. This rearrangement joins TRBV12-3 or TRBV12-4 to TRBJ1-1; possibly TRBD1 for D (5 bases). The CDR3 length is 13 residues. V gave up 8 bases and J gave up 2 bases, with 12 bases separating them. CDR3: CASGVGGNTEAFF. The CDR3 nucleotides read TGTGCCAGCGGGGTGGGGGGTAACACTGAAGCTTTCTTT.

This clonotype was counted a few times. The V gene is TRBV2, the J gene TRBJ2-5; 8 bases agree with TRBD1. Germline CDR1 SNHLY, CDR2 FYNNEI. This CDR3 comprises 12 residues. V dropped 10 bases and J dropped 5; count of bases not matched to a gene: 6. CDR3 coding DNA: TGTGCCACAAACAGGGGGAGGGAGACCCAGTACTTC. Translation gives CATNRGRETQYF.

Ten or more counts support this clonotype. The chain couples TRBV9 to TRBJ2-1, with TRBD2 identical over 8 bases. Per the germline V gene, CDR1 is SGDLS and CDR2 is YYNGEE. Germline trimming cut 0 bases from V and 7 bases from J; bases unmatched to any gene: 9. CDR3 length equals 16 residues. The DNA of the CDR3 is TGTGCCAGCAGCGTAGGGCCACGGGGGGGCCTTAATGAGCAGTTCTTC. As protein: CASSVGPRGGLNEQFF.

At least ten counts were recorded for this clonotype. The rearrangement links TRBV27 to TRBJ2-5; D is possibly TRBD1 (6 bases). Germline CDR1 is MNHEY and CDR2 is SMNVEV (reference sequence). This CDR3 contains 16 residues. The V gene lost 7 bases and the J gene lost 2 bases, with 20 bases spanning the gap. The CDR3 DNA is TGTGCCAGCACCCTAAGCAGTCCGGGACATCAAGAGACCCAGTACTTC. Translated: CASTLSSPGHQETQYF.

This clonotype appeared many times. The gene calls are TRBV5-1 and TRBJ2-7; 8 bases are a match to TRBD2. CDR1 and CDR2 (germline): SGHRS, YFSETQ. This CDR3 is built from 17 residues. The V gene end was trimmed by 2 bases and the J gene end by 2 bases; junction bases not matched to a gene: 12. CDR3 in amino acids: CASSLNPIAGIAYEQYF. The CDR3 DNA reads TGCGCCAGCAGCTTAAACCCGATAGCGGGGATAGCCTACGAGCAGTACTTC. The whole variable domain, filled in from reference TRBV5-1 and TRBJ2-7, reads KAGVTQTPRYLIKTRGQQVTLSCSPISGHRSVSWYQQTPGQGLQFLFEYFSETQRNKGNFPGRFSGRQFSNSRSEMNVSTLELGDSALYLCASSLNPIAGIAYEQYFGPGTRLTVT.